This TCR beta chain was captured by sequencing in a study of blood T cell repertoires in COVID-19. Looking at the study overall: Samples representing acute and convalescent COVID-19 were sourced from the United States, Italy and Spain. In each case, the material was cDNA or gDNA derived from T cells, B-cell-depleted T cells, or PBMCs.

Authors' data handling: Estimation of nucleated cell counts relied on the amplification of reference gene primers. Here immunoSEQ multiplex PCR was the method, and the copy in TCRdb shows in-frame clones only, minus some. From that table come the V and J calls and clone size; the DNA was used to work out D and trimming. Here the sample spans around 130,000 clones, around 89% being singletons. Germline lookup yields CDR1 SEHNR and CDR2 FQNEAQ (reference sequence). J lost 2 bases, V lost 5 bases, and 6 bases had no gene match. There are 14 residues in the CDR3. The chain joins TRBV7-9 to TRBJ2-7; 7 bases line up with TRBD1. Sequenced: peripheral blood. The clonotype was recovered from a man between 50 and 59 years old with active or convalescent COVID-19. The CDR3 bases are TGTGCCAGCAGCACATCTGGGACAGCCTACGAGCAGTACTTC. Translating gives CASSTSGTAYEQYF.